This passage covers 24 T cell receptor beta chains from one sample sequenced in a study of T cells after yellow fever vaccination (dated by TCRdb to the late 2010s). The library was produced with 5' RACE. Sequencing used an Illumina HiSeq 2500. Using fastp trimming at Q25 and MiXCR clonotype assembly, TCRdb reanalyzed the public sequencing data and kept in-frame beta chains. For every CDR3 protein sequence, its rows merge into one entry that carries the most common genes and DNA. A total of about 30,000 distinct CDR3 sequences appear in this sample, 3.5% to 5% of them only once. The biggest ten clones account for about half of the sample. The treatment or condition label corresponds to: live attenuated yellow fever vaccine strain. The specimen was CD8+ T cells sorted from PBMCs, collected 5 days after the yellow fever booster vaccination. The receptors originated from a man between 25 and 39 years old who received the YFV17D yellow fever vaccine.

This clonotype has ten or more counts. As DNA, the CDR3 is TGCGCCAGCATTGGCCCGGGACAGGGGGCGGCAGGTGAGCAGTTCTTC. Translated, it gives CASIGPGQGAAGEQFF. The chain joins TRBV5-1 to TRBJ2-1; 12 positions agree with TRBD1. CDR1 SGHRS and CDR2 YFSETQ come from the germline V gene. The J segment lost 9 bases and the V segment lost 6 bases, leaving 13 bases of the junction unmatched. The CDR3 has 16 amino acids.

On this clonotype: A much larger clone is a single base away; this may be a read error. This chain links TRBV29-1 with TRBJ2-1; unclear D gene. The CDR3 extends over 11 amino acids. V lost 8 bases, J lost 9 bases, and 14 bases lay in between. Germline V gene data show CDR1 as SQVTM and CDR2 as ANQGSEA. Written as DNA, the CDR3 is TGCAGCCATTATCGGAACAGTGAGCAGTTCTTC. Translation: CSHYRNSEQFF.

This clonotype has ten or more counts. The chain has TRBV7-2 and TRBJ2-5; no firm D call. The V end lost 4 bases, the J end lost 1 base, and 19 bases lay between the germline ends. CDR3 size: 17 residues. CDR1 is SGHTA and CDR2 is FQGNSA in the germline V gene. CDR3 bases: TGTGCCAGCAGCTCTCCCACCGTTCTAGACCTCCAAGAGACCCAGTACTTC. Amino acid sequence: CASSSPTVLDLQETQYF.

This chain's CDR3 is CASRGPSNSNTGELFF. CDR3 bases: TGTGCCAGCAGGGGGCCAAGTAATTCGAACACCGGGGAGCTGTTTTTT. The gene calls are TRBV7-3 and TRBJ2-2, with a tentative D call TRBD1 (5 bases). Trimming removed 6 bases from V and 0 bases from J, with 14 bases in between. The CDR3 contains 16 residues. The germline V gene encodes CDR1 SGHTA and CDR2 FQGTGA. The entire variable domain, with the rest obtained from reference TRBV7-3 and TRBJ2-2, is as follows: GAGVSQTPSNKVTEKGKYVELRCDPISGHTALYWYRQSLGQGPEFLIYFQGTGAADDSGLPNDRFFAVRPEGSVSTLKIQRTERGDSAVYLCASRGPSNSNTGELFFGEGSRLTVL.

The sample holds many counts of this clonotype. This chain uses TRBV10-2 with TRBJ2-7; D tentatively reads TRBD1 or TRBD2 (5 bases each). Germline values: CDR1 WSHSY, CDR2 SAAADI. The V gene lost 8 bases and the J gene lost 3 bases, with 17 bases spanning the gap. This CDR3 has 14 amino acids. CDR3 DNA sequence: TGCGCCAGCGCAACCGGGACCTCCTTCTACGAGCAGTACTTC. Amino acids: CASATGTSFYEQYF.

This clonotype was seen ten or more times. V and J are TRBV6-5 and TRBJ2-1, with D maybe TRBD1 (6 bases). The CDR3 is 16 amino acids. V dropped 0 bases and J dropped 2 bases, with 11 bases sitting between them. Germline assignment: CDR1 MNHEY and CDR2 SVGAGI. CDR3 sequence: CASSYSLGAPYNEQFF. The CDR3 DNA sequence: TGTGCCAGCAGTTACTCATTGGGGGCCCCCTACAATGAGCAGTTCTTC.

This clonotype showed up many times. The CDR3 here is CASSSSTAYEQYF. For the CDR3, the DNA is TGTGCCAGCAGCTCGTCGACAGCCTACGAGCAGTACTTC. This chain uses TRBV7-6 with TRBJ2-7; possible D gene TRBD1, 5 bases. From germline, CDR1 is SGHVS and CDR2 FNYEAQ. The CDR3 runs to 13 residues. The ends were cut back, 4 bases at V and 2 bases at J, with 9 bases in the middle.

This clonotype appeared many times. This rearrangement joins TRBV4-3 to TRBJ2-3; 11 nucleotides align to TRBD2. Germline values: CDR1 LGHNA, CDR2 YSLEER. The CDR3 contains 16 residues. The V gene end was trimmed by 5 bases and the J gene end by 2 bases; junction bases not matched to a gene: 6. The CDR3 here is CASSGWGLADTDTQYF. The DNA for the CDR3 is TGCGCCAGCAGCGGATGGGGACTAGCGGACACAGATACGCAGTATTTT.

This clonotype was recorded many times. The chain links TRBV3-1 to TRBJ2-7; D gene ambiguous. Per the germline V gene, CDR1 is LGHDT and CDR2 is YNNKEL (reference sequence). V was shortened by 0 bases and J by 5 bases, with 14 bases between the two germline ends. This CDR3 region has 15 residues. CDR3 bases: TGTGCCAGCAGCCAAGAAAGGACCTTCGGTGACGAGCAGTACTTC. This codes for CASSQERTFGDEQYF.

This clonotype was seen ten or more times. The rearrangement uses TRBV19 and TRBJ1-1; 8 bases map to TRBD1. The CDR3 is 13 residues long. Germline V gene data show CDR1 as LNHDA and CDR2 as SQIVND (reference sequence). V lost 4 bases, J lost 6 bases, and 4 bases stayed unmatched. Here the CDR3 reads CASSTDRGAEAFF. The CDR3 nucleotides are TGTGCCAGTAGTACCGACAGGGGAGCTGAAGCTTTCTTT.

The rearrangement joins TRBV20-1 to TRBJ2-3; D possibly corresponds to TRBD2 (6 bases). Trimming took 0 bases from V and 0 from J, leaving 16 bases between them. This CDR3 region has 17 residues. CDR1 and CDR2 from the germline V gene are DFQATT and SNEGSKA (reference sequence). CDR3 bases: TGCAGTGCTAGAGACCCGTGGGTGGCGGGGAGCACAGATACGCAGTATTTT. Residues: CSARDPWVAGSTDTQYF.

At least ten counts were recorded for this clonotype. The chain links TRBV3-1 to TRBJ2-3; tentative D call: TRBD2 (5 bases). The CDR3 consists of 15 residues. V lost 0 bases and J lost 2, with 9 bases in between. The germline V gene has CDR1 LGHDT and CDR2 YNNKEL (reference sequence). CDR3 DNA sequence: TGTGCCAGCAGCCAAGATTCGGGAACCACAGATACGCAGTATTTT. Protein sequence: CASSQDSGTTDTQYF.

This clonotype was detected many times. This chain links TRBV20-1 with TRBJ2-1; 7 bases fit TRBD2. Germline CDR1 and CDR2: DFQATT and SNEGSKA (reference sequence). The CDR3 has 16 residues. V lost 1 base, J lost 4 bases, and 10 bases stayed unmatched. CDR3 amino acids: CSARGRDYSLYNEQFF. CDR3 nucleotide sequence: TGCAGTGCTAGAGGGCGGGACTACTCCCTTTACAATGAGCAGTTCTTC.

This clonotype has a handful of counts. J is TRBJ2-7 and V is TRBV13; TRBD1 aligns across 12 bases. Germline CDR1 reads PRHDT; CDR2 reads FYEKMQ (reference sequence). Trimming removed 5 bases from V and 7 bases from J; junction bases left unmatched: 6. The CDR3 has 14 amino acids. In nucleotides, the CDR3 is TGTGCCAGCAGCCCTCGGGACAGGGGGCATGAGCAGTACTTC. Protein product: CASSPRDRGHEQYF.

This clonotype was seen many times. The chain couples TRBV15 to TRBJ2-7; D might be TRBD1 (5 bases). V lost 1 base to trimming and J lost 6 bases, with 10 bases between them. Germline V lookup: CDR1 LNHNV, CDR2 YYDKDF (reference sequence). This CDR3 has 13 residues. The CDR3 spells CATSRVDILEQYF. In nucleotides, the CDR3 is TGTGCCACCAGCAGAGTGGACATCCTCGAGCAGTACTTC.

A word on this clonotype: The junction differs from germline at one of its ends, possibly a read error. The genes are TRBV28 and TRBJ1-4, with 9 bases fitting TRBD1. Germline CDR1 and CDR2: MDHEN and SYDVKM. This CDR3 spans 14 amino acids. CDR3 protein: CAGSQGQGNEKLFF. For the CDR3, the DNA is TGTGCCGGCAGCCAGGGACAGGGTAATGAAAAACTGTTTTTT.

The chain combines TRBV5-1 with TRBJ1-2, with 7 bases identical to TRBD1. Trimming removed 7 bases from V and 2 bases from J; junction bases left unmatched: 11. Per the germline V gene, CDR1 is SGHRS and CDR2 is YFSETQ. The CDR3 consists of 15 residues. CDR3 loop: CASLPLPQGNYGYTF. CDR3 bases: TGCGCCAGCCTCCCCCTCCCACAGGGGAACTATGGCTACACCTTC.

This clonotype was recorded many times. The chain combines TRBV28 with TRBJ2-5, with D tentatively TRBD1 or TRBD2 (5 bases each). This CDR3 spans 14 amino acids. Germline CDR1 MDHEN, CDR2 SYDVKM. The V and J ends lost 5 bases and 4 bases respectively, with 14 bases between them. The CDR3, as DNA: TGTGCCAGCAGTCTGTATCGGGACGGAGAGACCCAGTACTTC. Protein product: CASSLYRDGETQYF.

Ten or more counts support this clonotype. The chain employs TRBV20-1 and TRBJ2-2; 8 bases map to TRBD2. Germline-derived CDR1 and CDR2 are DFQATT and SNEGSKA (reference sequence). V lost 4 bases to trimming and J lost 6 bases; unmatched junction nucleotides: 13. The CDR3 runs to 16 residues. Written as DNA, the CDR3 is TGCAGTGCTACTCACCCCAGCGGGAGCTCTGCCGGGGAGCTGTTTTTT. As protein: CSATHPSGSSAGELFF.

Many counts were recorded for this clonotype. V gene TRBV7-8 combines with J gene TRBJ2-3; D uncertain. V was shortened by 0 bases and J by 6 bases, with 16 bases between the two germline ends. Germline CDR1 reads SGHVS; CDR2 reads FQNEAQ. The CDR3 consists of 16 residues. The CDR3 sequence: CASSLAAVIWVDTQYF. As DNA, the CDR3 is TGTGCCAGCAGCTTAGCGGCAGTCATTTGGGTTGATACGCAGTATTTT.

This clonotype was detected ten times or more. The genes are TRBV11-2 and TRBJ2-1; possible D gene TRBD2, 5 bases. The CDR3 runs 15 residues. With 1 base removed from V and 4 bases from J, the gap between germline ends came to 11 bases. Germline V lookup: CDR1 SGHAT, CDR2 FQNNGV. CDR3 loop: CASSLAGSTYNEQFF. CDR3 DNA: TGTGCCAGCAGCTTAGCGGGGTCGACATACAATGAGCAGTTCTTC.

This clonotype was seen many times. V and J are TRBV5-1 and TRBJ2-5; D may be TRBD2 (6 bases). This CDR3 region has 13 residues. The V gene lost 1 base and the J gene lost 5 bases, with 9 bases spanning the gap. The V gene's germline CDR1 is SGHRS and CDR2 YFSETQ. In nucleotides, the CDR3 is TGCGCCAGCAGCTTGACTAGCAGCGAGACCCAGTACTTC. Amino acids: CASSLTSSETQYF.

This clonotype was counted at least ten times. The chain couples TRBV20-1 to TRBJ2-1; TRBD2 aligns across 9 bases. Per germline, CDR1 DFQATT and CDR2 SNEGSKA (reference sequence). The junction had 7 bases not matched to a gene; V was cut back by 6 bases and J by 7 bases. The CDR3 covers 13 residues. The CDR3 DNA follows: TGCAGTGCCAGTTTAGCGGGAGTGAATGAGCAGTTCTTC. Translation gives CSASLAGVNEQFF.

This clonotype was seen ten or more times. The chain is built from TRBV7-3 and TRBJ2-3; TRBD2 might be the D (6 bases). The length of the CDR3 is 16 residues. Trimming cost V 3 bases and J 1 base, with 14 bases left between them. Germline CDR1 reads SGHTA; CDR2 reads FQGTGA. Written as DNA, the CDR3 is TGTGCCAGCAGCTTCCAGCCGGAGGGCGGCACAGATACGCAGTATTTT. It translates to CASSFQPEGGTDTQYF.